Below, 25 T cell receptor beta chains from the same sample are listed, as sequenced in a study of blood T cell repertoires in COVID-19. Produced via immunoSEQ multiplex PCR; TCRdb's table is partial and in-frame only. The sample records 90,000 to 120,000 clones, less than 90% being singletons. The sequencing sample was made of peripheral blood. All receptors derive from a human donor in a cohort sampled during active COVID-19.

This chain uses TRBV7-3 with TRBJ2-7; TRBD2 aligns across 8 bases. CDR1 is SGHTA and CDR2 is FQGTGA in the germline V gene. J was trimmed by 6 bases and V by 5 bases; bases with no gene match: 12. CDR3 length: 15 residues. DNA of the CDR3: TGTGCCAGCAGCCCTCAGGGAGCGGGAGTCGGCGAGCAGTACTTC. Protein sequence: CASSPQGAGVGEQYF.

This clone was observed a single time. This chain connects TRBV30 to TRBJ2-1, with a tentative D call TRBD2 (6 bases). This CDR3 spans 15 amino acids. Trimming pared 4 bases from V and 9 bases from J, leaving 22 bases between. Germline loops: CDR1 GTSNPN, CDR2 SVGIG (reference sequence). The DNA of the CDR3 is TGTGCCTGGAATAAAGGGACTGGGGTCCTTGGTGAGCAGTTCTTC. This codes for CAWNKGTGVLGEQFF.

The chain has TRBV6-1 and TRBJ2-7, with TRBD1 as a possible D gene (6 bases). Germline V CDR1 and CDR2: MNHNS, SASEGT. V was clipped by 3 bases and J by 3 bases, with 12 bases between them. The CDR3 consists of 14 residues. The CDR3 coding sequence is TGTGCCAGCAGTGATGGGGGACACGGCTACGAGCAGTACTTC. Encoded protein: CASSDGGHGYEQYF.

This sequence joins TRBV10-3 and TRBJ2-1; 10 bases match TRBD2. V dropped 6 bases and J dropped 7; count of bases not matched to a gene: 6. The CDR3 contains 14 residues. Germline V gene lookup returns CDR1 ENHRY and CDR2 SYGVKD. The CDR3 nucleotides read TGTGCCATCAGCCCAGCGGGAGGGCGTAATGAGCAGTTCTTC. It specifies CAISPAGGRNEQFF.

This chain connects TRBV9 to TRBJ2-7, with D possibly TRBD1 on 5 matching bases. V was trimmed by 6 bases and J by 7 bases, leaving 23 bases between them. The CDR3 spans 15 residues. From germline, CDR1 is SGDLS and CDR2 YYNGEE. Here the CDR3 reads CASNVRSGRVGEQYF. CDR3 coding DNA: TGTGCCAGCAATGTTCGCTCCGGCAGGGTCGGGGAGCAGTACTTC.

The chain joins TRBV5-1 to TRBJ1-1, with D perhaps TRBD1 (6 bases). The CDR3 sequence is 15 residues long. Trimming stripped 3 bases from V and 5 bases from J, with 17 bases between. Germline CDR1 and CDR2: SGHRS and YFSETQ. CDR3 nucleotide sequence: TGCGCCAGCAGCTCAGTTGTAGGGGGAAATACTGAAGCTTTCTTT. This encodes CASSSVVGGNTEAFF.

The V call is TRBV5-1, the J call TRBJ2-6; D perhaps matches TRBD1 (6 bases). This CDR3 is 17 amino acids long. CDR1 is SGHRS and CDR2 is YFSETQ in the germline V gene. Trimming cost V 6 bases and J 0 bases, with 16 bases left between them. CDR3 in amino acids: CASNYQGPSSGANVLTF. The CDR3 bases are TGCGCCAGCAACTACCAGGGGCCGAGCTCTGGGGCCAACGTCCTGACTTTC. The variable domain in full, completed from reference TRBV5-1 and TRBJ2-6, reads KAGVTQTPRYLIKTRGQQVTLSCSPISGHRSVSWYQQTPGQGLQFLFEYFSETQRNKGNFPGRFSGRQFSNSRSEMNVSTLELGDSALYLCASNYQGPSSGANVLTFGAGSRLTVL.

V and J are TRBV7-7 and TRBJ2-1, with TRBD2 matching 16 bases. This CDR3 has 19 amino acids. V was pared by 0 bases and J by 0 bases, with 2 bases of the junction left unmatched. Germline CDR1 SSHAT, CDR2 FNYEAQ (reference sequence). The CDR3 region has the DNA TGTGCCAGCAGCTTAGCCGGGACTAGCGGGAGGGCCTCCTACAATGAGCAGTTCTTC. As protein: CASSLAGTSGRASYNEQFF.

The V gene is TRBV7-2, the J gene TRBJ2-3, with D perhaps TRBD2 (5 bases). The V end lost 0 bases, the J end lost 5 bases, and 9 bases lay between the germline ends. CDR1 is SGHTA, CDR2 FQGNSA, per germline. The CDR3 loop spans 14 amino acids. The chain's CDR3 is CASSLAGEVDTQYF. As DNA, the CDR3 is TGTGCCAGCAGCTTAGCGGGAGAGGTAGATACGCAGTATTTT.

V is TRBV3-1 (or the pseudogene TRBV3-2) and J is TRBJ2-1, with 12 bases identical to TRBD2. The CDR3 totals 16 residues. In germline, CDR1 is LGHDT, CDR2 YNNKEL (reference sequence). The V gene end was trimmed by 4 bases and the J gene end by 0 bases; junction bases not matched to a gene: 1. CDR3 nucleotide sequence: TGTGCCAGCAGCCCGACTAGCGGGAGCTCCTACAATGAGCAGTTCTTC. Residues: CASSPTSGSSYNEQFF.

As regards this clone: One junction end does not reproduce the germline sequence, and a read error may be involved. The genes are TRBV28 and TRBJ1-5; no firm D call. This CDR3 is 14 amino acids long. CDR1 is MDHEN and CDR2 is SYDVKM in the germline V gene. In nucleotides, the CDR3 is TGTGCCAGTAGTTTATATGAGGCACGTGGGCCCCAGCATTTT. Its protein product is CASSLYEARGPQHF.

The gene calls are TRBV6-1 and TRBJ2-1; TRBD2 agrees at 12 bases. The CDR3 runs 17 residues. V trimming: 4 bases; J trimming: 2 bases; junction bases outside the gene matches: 6. Germline CDR1 reads MNHNS; CDR2 reads SASEGT. The CDR3 DNA reads TGTGCCAGCAGTGGCCCGAGACTAGCGGGGGCCTACAATGAGCAGTTCTTC. Translating gives CASSGPRLAGAYNEQFF.

This chain links TRBV27 with TRBJ1-2; 9 nucleotides agree with TRBD1. Germline CDR1 MNHEY, CDR2 SMNVEV (reference sequence). CDR3 length equals 16 residues. V was pared by 6 bases and J by 6 bases, with 14 bases of the junction left unmatched. DNA of the CDR3: TGTGCCAGCAGCCCAACCCCCGGGACAGGGTATCATGGCTACACCTTC. It is translated as CASSPTPGTGYHGYTF.

The gene calls are TRBV5-1 and TRBJ1-2; 9 positions match TRBD1. This CDR3 region has 14 residues. V was clipped by 4 bases and J by 2 bases; unmatched bases: 3. Germline V gene lookup returns CDR1 SGHRS and CDR2 YFSETQ. CDR3 DNA sequence: TGCGCCAGCAGCGCCGGACAGGGGAACTATGGCTACACCTTC. Amino acids: CASSAGQGNYGYTF.

The chain employs TRBV28 and TRBJ1-6, with a possible D match to TRBD1 (6 bases). The CDR3 extends over 16 amino acids. Trimming removed 3 bases from V and 6 bases from J, with 15 bases in between. Germline CDR1 is MDHEN and CDR2 is SYDVKM. The CDR3 nucleotides are TGTGCCAGCAGTTTGTGGCGGCAGGGGCGTAATTCACCCCTCCACTTT. This encodes CASSLWRQGRNSPLHF. The entire variable domain, with the rest obtained from reference TRBV28 and TRBJ1-6, is as follows: DVKVTQSSRYLVKRTGEKVFLECVQDMDHENMFWYRQDPGLGLRLIYFSYDVKMKEKGDIPEGYSVSREKKERFSLILESASTNQTSMYLCASSLWRQGRNSPLHFGNGTRLTVT.

The V call is TRBV6-5, the J call TRBJ2-7, with 9 bases aligning to TRBD2. The CDR3 covers 15 residues. V lost 0 bases to trimming and J lost 1 base; unmatched junction nucleotides: 1. Per germline, CDR1 MNHEY and CDR2 SVGAGI. CDR3 DNA sequence: TGTGCCAGCAGTTACTCGACTAGCGGTTCCTACGAGCAGTACTTC. It is translated as CASSYSTSGSYEQYF.

The rearrangement links TRBV24-1 to TRBJ2-1; 10 bases map to TRBD2. CDR1 is KGHDR and CDR2 is SFDVKD in the germline V gene. V shed 4 bases, J shed 15 bases, and the junction held 17 bases outside the gene matches. The length of the CDR3 is 16 residues. DNA for the CDR3: TGTGCCACCAGTGACTCATTAAAAAGCGGGAGGGCCGTTGGGTTCTTC. This gives the protein CATSDSLKSGRAVGFF.

The chain uses TRBV5-1 and TRBJ2-1; no clear D. V was trimmed by 7 bases and J by 0 bases, leaving 14 bases between them. Per germline, CDR1 SGHRS and CDR2 YFSETQ. The CDR3 extends over 15 amino acids. CDR3 residues: CASCPTDTSYNEQFF. The CDR3 nucleotides read TGCGCCAGCTGTCCGACCGACACCTCCTACAATGAGCAGTTCTTC.

V gene TRBV5-6 combines with J gene TRBJ2-5; a weak D match, TRBD1 (5 bases). V was pared by 2 bases and J by 10 bases, with 15 bases between. CDR1 SGHDT and CDR2 YYEEEE come from the germline V gene. The length of the CDR3 is 13 residues. The CDR3 bases are TGTGCCAGCAGCTTACCCCCCAGGGTTGGCCAGTACTTC. Its protein product is CASSLPPRVGQYF.

The chain carries TRBV21-1 and TRBJ1-1; TRBD1 is taken as the D call from the table, unchecked against the DNA. TRBV21-1 is a known pseudogene. This CDR3 is built from 15 residues. The CDR3 reads CASSRTGYDHTEAFF. The CDR3 DNA reads TGTGCCAGCAGCAGAACAGGGTATGATCACACTGAAGCTTTCTTT.

Written as DNA, the CDR3 is TGTGCCTGGTCGTCAGGGGGCAAAGGCTACACCTTC. Its protein product is CAWSSGGKGYTF. The rearrangement joins TRBV30 to TRBJ1-2; 8 bases match TRBD1. CDR1 and CDR2 from the germline V gene are GTSNPN and SVGIG (reference sequence). V lost 5 bases to trimming and J lost 8 bases; unmatched junction nucleotides: 7. CDR3 size: 12 residues.

V is TRBV7-3 and J is TRBJ1-1; possible D gene TRBD1, 6 bases. The CDR3 loop spans 12 amino acids. Germline V lookup: CDR1 SGHTA, CDR2 FQGTGA. The germline V and J ends were trimmed by 5 bases and 6 bases, with 10 bases remaining between them. The CDR3 sequence is CASSEQGAEAFF. CDR3 bases: TGTGCCAGCAGCGAACAGGGCGCTGAAGCTTTCTTT.

This chain connects TRBV5-1 to TRBJ2-2; 7 nucleotides line up with TRBD1. Trimming removed 0 bases from V and 3 bases from J; junction bases left unmatched: 2. The CDR3 sequence is 15 residues long. In germline, CDR1 is SGHRS, CDR2 YFSETQ. The CDR3 loop is CASSLADRDTGELFF. The DNA for the CDR3 is TGCGCCAGCAGCTTGGCCGACAGGGACACCGGGGAGCTGTTTTTT.

Here the CDR3 DNA reads TGTGCCAGCACCAAGGGGGACAGGACCTACGAGCAGTACTTC. Encoded protein: CASTKGDRTYEQYF. The rearrangement links TRBV28 to TRBJ2-7, with 8 bases fitting TRBD1. The CDR3 runs 14 residues. J gave up 2 bases and V 7 bases, and 7 bases lay outside the gene matches. Germline CDR1 is MDHEN and CDR2 is SYDVKM.

This sequence joins TRBV5-5 and TRBJ2-7; 9 bases fit TRBD1. Germline loops: CDR1 SGHKS, CDR2 YYEKEE (reference sequence). This CDR3 has 14 amino acids. Unmatched junction bases numbered 2, after V lost 2 bases and J lost 2 bases. As DNA, the CDR3 is TGTGCCAGCAGCTTCGGACAGGGGACCTACGAGCAGTACGTC. Translation: CASSFGQGTYEQYV.